These T cell receptor beta chains were read from a single sample in a study of cytomegalovirus exposure and HLA in healthy donors. Method: immunoSEQ multiplex PCR; TCRdb's copy keeps in-frame clones and lacks some. The data contain 110,000 or so clones, around 85% of them seen just once; the ten biggest clones take up more than 2.5%. Sequencing was carried out using PBMCs. These TCRs come from a woman aged 18-35 years in good health and CMV-seronegative. The CDR3 runs from the conserved cysteine through the conserved F or W. A D gene is named only where the DNA matches it firmly. Clone size appears in some rows only: once, few, many, or a class for an expanded clone.

DNA	CDR3	J	V	D	size
TGTGCCAGCAATGACAGGTTGGCTAATTCACCCCTCCACTTT	CASNDRLANSPLHF	TRBJ1-6	TRBV25-1	.	few
TGTGCCTGGAGTGTAACAAGCGACGAGCAGTACTTC	CAWSVTSDEQYF	TRBJ2-7	TRBV30	.	.
TGTGCCAGCAGACCTCCGGGACAGGGTGGTGGCTACACCTTC	CASRPPGQGGGYTF	TRBJ1-2	TRBV28	TRBD1	.
TGTGCCAGCAGCGAGGAGGGGACCTATAATTCACCCCTCCACTTT	CASSEEGTYNSPLHF	TRBJ1-6	TRBV2	.	.
TGTGCCAGCACCCCCCCCGGGGGGCCGAGGGAGACCCAGTACTTC	CASTPPGGPRETQYF	TRBJ2-5	TRBV6-5	.	.
TGTGCCACCTCGACAGGGATTCGGGAAAAACTGTTTTTT	CATSTGIREKLFF	TRBJ1-4	TRBV2	TRBD1	.
TGCAGCGTTGAAGATCATTTCTTTAGGGGGAGAGGCGAGCAGTACTTC	CSVEDHFFRGRGEQYF	TRBJ2-7	TRBV29-1	.	.
TGTGCCAGCAGCCCCGGACAGAATTCACCCCTCCACTTT	CASSPGQNSPLHF	TRBJ1-6	TRBV7-7	.	.
TGTGCCAGCAGTGAAGGTCTAGCGGGGATGCTTTACAATGAGCAGTTCTTC	CASSEGLAGMLYNEQFF	TRBJ2-1	TRBV2	TRBD2	.
TGTGCCTGGAGTTTGTTAACTAGCGGATACCCAACGCACACAGATACGCAGTATTTT	CAWSLLTSGYPTHTDTQYF	TRBJ2-3	TRBV30	TRBD2	.
TGTGCCAGTAGTAGAGAAGGGACAGGAGGGTACGAGCAGTACTTC	CASSREGTGGYEQYF	TRBJ2-7	TRBV19	TRBD1	once
TGTGCCAGCAGCCTGGGACAGGGGTACGACGAGCAGTACTTC	CASSLGQGYDEQYF	TRBJ2-7	TRBV25-1	TRBD1	few
TGTGCCAGCCAGGGGTATCATGGAGCTTTCTTT	CASQGYHGAFF	TRBJ1-1	TRBV2	.	.
TGTGCCATCAATAGCGGGGGGGCACCCTACAATGAGCAGTTCTTC	CAINSGGAPYNEQFF	TRBJ2-1	TRBV10-3	TRBD2	.
TGTGCCAGCAGTTTCACGGTGAACACCGGGGAGCTGTTTTTT	CASSFTVNTGELFF	TRBJ2-2	TRBV27	.	.
TGTGCCAGCAGCTCCTGGGGGACAGGGGGCGGCTATGGCTACACCTTC	CASSSWGTGGGYGYTF	TRBJ1-2	TRBV7-9	TRBD1	.
TGTGCCAGCAGCTTTCTTCCGGGACAGGGGAACACTGAAGCTTTCTTT	CASSFLPGQGNTEAFF	TRBJ1-1	TRBV5-6	TRBD1	.
TGTGCCAGCAGTGGCAGGGGGCGCGAGGGCTACGAGCAGTACTTC	CASSGRGREGYEQYF	TRBJ2-7	TRBV2	TRBD1	.
TGTGCCAGCAGTCCCATACAGGGAAAAGAGACCCAGTACTTC	CASSPIQGKETQYF	TRBJ2-5	TRBV28	.	.
TGCGCCAGCAGCTTGGATGGGTCCGGGGTAGTCTATGTGTTCTTC	CASSLDGSGVVYVFF	TRBJ2-1	TRBV5-1	.	once
TGCGCCAGCAGGGACAGGCGGAGCTCCTACGAGCAGTACTTC	CASRDRRSSYEQYF	TRBJ2-7	TRBV10-2	TRBD1	.